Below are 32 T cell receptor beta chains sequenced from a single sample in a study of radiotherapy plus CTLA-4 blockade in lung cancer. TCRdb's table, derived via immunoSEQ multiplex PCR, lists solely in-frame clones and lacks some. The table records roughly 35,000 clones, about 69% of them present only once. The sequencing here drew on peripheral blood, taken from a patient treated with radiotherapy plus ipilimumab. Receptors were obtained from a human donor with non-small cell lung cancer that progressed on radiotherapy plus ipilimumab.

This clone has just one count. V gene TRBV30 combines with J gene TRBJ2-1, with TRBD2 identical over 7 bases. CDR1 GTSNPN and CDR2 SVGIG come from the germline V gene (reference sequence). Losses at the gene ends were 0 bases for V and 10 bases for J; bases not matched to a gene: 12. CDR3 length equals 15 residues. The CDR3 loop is CAWSVSGSGAREQFF. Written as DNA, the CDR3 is TGTGCCTGGAGTGTAAGCGGCAGCGGGGCCAGGGAGCAGTTCTTC.

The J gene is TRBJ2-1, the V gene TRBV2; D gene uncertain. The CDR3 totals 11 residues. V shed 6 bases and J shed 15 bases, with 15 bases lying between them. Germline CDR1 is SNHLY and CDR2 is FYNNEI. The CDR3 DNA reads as TGTGCCAGCAGAGGAGTCACTATAGGGTTCTTC. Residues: CASRGVTIGFF.

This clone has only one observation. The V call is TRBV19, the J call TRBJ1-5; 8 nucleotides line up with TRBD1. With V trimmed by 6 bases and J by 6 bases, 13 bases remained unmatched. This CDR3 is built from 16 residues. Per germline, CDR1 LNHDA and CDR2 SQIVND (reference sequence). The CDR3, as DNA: TGTGCCAGTAGAACGACCGGGACAGGAGGATCTCAGCCCCAGCATTTT. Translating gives CASRTTGTGGSQPQHF.

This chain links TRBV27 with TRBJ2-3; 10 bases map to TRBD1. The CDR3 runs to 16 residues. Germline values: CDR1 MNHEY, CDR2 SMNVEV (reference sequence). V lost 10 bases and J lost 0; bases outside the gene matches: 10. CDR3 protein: CATRQGAQRSTDTQYF. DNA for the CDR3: TGTGCCACCAGACAGGGGGCGCAGCGTAGCACAGATACGCAGTATTTT.

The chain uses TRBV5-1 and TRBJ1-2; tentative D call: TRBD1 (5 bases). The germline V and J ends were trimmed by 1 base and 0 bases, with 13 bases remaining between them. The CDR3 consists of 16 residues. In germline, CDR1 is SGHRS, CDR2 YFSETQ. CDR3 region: CASSLIGAGTNYGYTF. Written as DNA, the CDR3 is TGCGCCAGCAGCTTGATAGGGGCTGGAACTAACTATGGCTACACCTTC.

The CDR3 DNA reads as TGTGCCAGCAGCTTGTATGAGGTTGCTGAAGCTTTCTTT. Amino acids: CASSLYEVAEAFF. This chain uses TRBV5-6 with TRBJ1-1; D remains ambiguous. Trimming shortened V by 1 base and J by 6 bases, and 10 bases separated the two germline ends. Germline CDR1 SGHDT, CDR2 YYEEEE. There are 13 residues in the CDR3.

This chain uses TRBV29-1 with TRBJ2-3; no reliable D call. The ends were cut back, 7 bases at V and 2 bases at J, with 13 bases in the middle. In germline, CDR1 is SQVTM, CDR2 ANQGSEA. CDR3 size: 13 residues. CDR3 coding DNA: TGCAGCGGCAGACCCACAAACACAGATACGCAGTATTTT. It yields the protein CSGRPTNTDTQYF.

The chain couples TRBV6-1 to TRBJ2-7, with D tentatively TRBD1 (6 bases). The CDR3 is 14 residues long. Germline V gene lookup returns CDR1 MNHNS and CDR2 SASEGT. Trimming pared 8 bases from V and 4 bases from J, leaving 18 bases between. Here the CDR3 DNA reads TGTGCCAGCCGGGGAACAGGGAATGGTTACGAGCAGTACTTC. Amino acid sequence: CASRGTGNGYEQYF.

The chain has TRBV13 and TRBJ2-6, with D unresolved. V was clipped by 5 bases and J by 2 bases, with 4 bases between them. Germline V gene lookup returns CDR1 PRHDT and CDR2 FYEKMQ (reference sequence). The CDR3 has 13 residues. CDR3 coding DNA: TGTGCCAGCAGCGCGGCTGGGGCCAACGTCCTGACTTTC. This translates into CASSAAGANVLTF.

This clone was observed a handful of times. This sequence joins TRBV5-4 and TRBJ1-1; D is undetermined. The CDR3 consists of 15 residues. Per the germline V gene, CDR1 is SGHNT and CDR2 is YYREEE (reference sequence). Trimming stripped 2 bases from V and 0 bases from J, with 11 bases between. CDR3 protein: CASSLPRNLNTEAFF. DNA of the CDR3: TGTGCCAGCAGCTTACCACGGAACCTGAACACTGAAGCTTTCTTT.

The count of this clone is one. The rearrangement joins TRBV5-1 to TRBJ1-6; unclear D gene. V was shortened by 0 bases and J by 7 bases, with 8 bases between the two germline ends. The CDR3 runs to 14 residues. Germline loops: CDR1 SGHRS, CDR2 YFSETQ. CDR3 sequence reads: CASSLVAENSPLHF. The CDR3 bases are TGCGCCAGCAGCTTGGTGGCCGAGAATTCACCCCTCCACTTT.

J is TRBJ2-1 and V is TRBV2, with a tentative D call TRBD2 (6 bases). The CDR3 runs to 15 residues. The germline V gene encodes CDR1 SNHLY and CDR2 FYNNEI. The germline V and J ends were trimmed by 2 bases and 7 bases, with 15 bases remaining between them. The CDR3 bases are TGTGCCAGCAGTGAAAGGGCTAGCGCGGGGAATGAGCAGTTCTTC. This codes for CASSERASAGNEQFF. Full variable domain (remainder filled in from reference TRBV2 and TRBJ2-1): EPEVTQTPSHQVTQMGQEVILRCVPISNHLYFYWYRQILGQKVEFLVSFYNNEISEKSEIFDDQFSVERPDGSNFTLKIRSTKLEDSAMYFCASSERASAGNEQFFGPGTRLTVL.

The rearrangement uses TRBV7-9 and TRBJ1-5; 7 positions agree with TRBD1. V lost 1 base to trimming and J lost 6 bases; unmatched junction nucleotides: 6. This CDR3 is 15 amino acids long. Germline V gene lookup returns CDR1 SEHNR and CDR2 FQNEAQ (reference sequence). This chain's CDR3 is CASSLGGGAGQPQHF. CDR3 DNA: TGTGCCAGCAGCTTAGGAGGGGGCGCGGGTCAGCCCCAGCATTTT.

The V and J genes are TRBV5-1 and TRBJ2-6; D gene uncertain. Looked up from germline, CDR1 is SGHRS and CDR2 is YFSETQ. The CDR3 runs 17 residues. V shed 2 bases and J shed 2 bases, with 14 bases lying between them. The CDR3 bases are TGCGCCAGCAGCTTCCTTCCCGCGGAGACTGGGGCCAACGTCCTGACTTTC. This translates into CASSFLPAETGANVLTF. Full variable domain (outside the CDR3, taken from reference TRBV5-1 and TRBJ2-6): KAGVTQTPRYLIKTRGQQVTLSCSPISGHRSVSWYQQTPGQGLQFLFEYFSETQRNKGNFPGRFSGRQFSNSRSEMNVSTLELGDSALYLCASSFLPAETGANVLTFGAGSRLTVL.

As DNA, the CDR3 is TGTGCCAGCAGGAAACAGGGCTGGAACACTGAAGCTTTCTTT. Encoded protein: CASRKQGWNTEAFF. The V call is TRBV6-5, the J call TRBJ1-1; a weak D match, TRBD1 (6 bases). V gave up 6 bases and J gave up 1 base, with 12 bases separating them. The CDR3 covers 14 residues. Germline V CDR1 and CDR2: MNHEY, SVGAGI.

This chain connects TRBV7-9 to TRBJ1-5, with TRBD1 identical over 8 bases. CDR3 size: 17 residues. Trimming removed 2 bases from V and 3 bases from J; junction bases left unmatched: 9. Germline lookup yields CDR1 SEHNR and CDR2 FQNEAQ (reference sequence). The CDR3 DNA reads TGTGCCAGCAGCTTATCAGGGGGCGAACCCACCAATCAGCCCCAGCATTTT. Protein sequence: CASSLSGGEPTNQPQHF.

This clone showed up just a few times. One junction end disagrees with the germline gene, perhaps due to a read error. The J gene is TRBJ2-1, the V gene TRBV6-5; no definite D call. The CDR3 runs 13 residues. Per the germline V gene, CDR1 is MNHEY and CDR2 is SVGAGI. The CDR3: CASSYNSFNEQFF. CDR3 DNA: TGTGCCAGCAGTTATAATTCCTTCAATGAGCAGTTCTTC.

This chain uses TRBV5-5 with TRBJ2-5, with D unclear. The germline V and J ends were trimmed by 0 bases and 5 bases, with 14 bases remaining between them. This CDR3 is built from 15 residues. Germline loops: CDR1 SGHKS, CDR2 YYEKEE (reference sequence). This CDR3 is CASSLEGHSRETQYF. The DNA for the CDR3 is TGTGCCAGCAGCTTGGAAGGCCATTCCAGGGAGACCCAGTACTTC.

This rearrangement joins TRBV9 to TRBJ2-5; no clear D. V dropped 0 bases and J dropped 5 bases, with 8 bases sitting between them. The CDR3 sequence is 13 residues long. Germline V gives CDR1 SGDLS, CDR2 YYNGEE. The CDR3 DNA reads TGTGCCAGCAGCGTAGGCTTATCGGAGACCCAGTACTTC. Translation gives CASSVGLSETQYF.

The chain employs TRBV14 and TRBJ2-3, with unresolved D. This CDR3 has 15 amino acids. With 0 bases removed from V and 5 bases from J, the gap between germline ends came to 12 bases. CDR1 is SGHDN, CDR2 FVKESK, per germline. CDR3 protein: CASSQEGQVRDTQYF. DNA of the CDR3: TGTGCCAGCAGCCAAGAAGGGCAGGTCCGAGATACGCAGTATTTT. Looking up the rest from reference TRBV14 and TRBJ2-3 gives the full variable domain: EAGVTQFPSHSVIEKGQTVTLRCDPISGHDNLYWYRRVMGKEIKFLLHFVKESKQDESGMPNNRFLAERTGGTYSTLKVQPAELEDSGVYFCASSQEGQVRDTQYFGPGTRLTVL.

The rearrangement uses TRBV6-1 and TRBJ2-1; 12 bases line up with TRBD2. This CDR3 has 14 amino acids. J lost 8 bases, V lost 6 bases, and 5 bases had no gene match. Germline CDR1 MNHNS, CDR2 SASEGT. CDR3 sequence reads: CASRRLAGDDEQFF. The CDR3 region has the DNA TGTGCCAGCAGGCGACTAGCGGGAGATGATGAGCAGTTCTTC.

CDR3 nucleotide sequence: TGTGCCAGCAGTTTGGATGTGGGGACGCGAGAGCAGTACTTC. Translating gives CASSLDVGTREQYF. The chain employs TRBV28 and TRBJ2-7, with D possibly called TRBD1 or TRBD2 (5 bases each). The germline V and J ends were trimmed by 3 bases and 7 bases, with 16 bases remaining between them. Germline V gives CDR1 MDHEN, CDR2 SYDVKM. The CDR3 consists of 14 residues.

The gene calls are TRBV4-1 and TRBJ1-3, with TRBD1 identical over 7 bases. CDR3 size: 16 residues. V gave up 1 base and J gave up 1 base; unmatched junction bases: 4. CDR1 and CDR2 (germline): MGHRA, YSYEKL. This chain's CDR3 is CASSQGQGGSGNTIYF. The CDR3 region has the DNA TGCGCCAGCAGCCAAGGTCAGGGGGGATCTGGAAACACCATATATTTT.

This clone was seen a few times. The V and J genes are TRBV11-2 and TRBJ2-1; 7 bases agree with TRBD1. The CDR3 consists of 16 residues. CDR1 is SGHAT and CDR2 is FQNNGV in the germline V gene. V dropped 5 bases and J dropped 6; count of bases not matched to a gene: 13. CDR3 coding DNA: TGTGCCAGCAGCAACATAGGCCCGACAGGGTCCAATGAGCAGTTCTTC. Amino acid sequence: CASSNIGPTGSNEQFF. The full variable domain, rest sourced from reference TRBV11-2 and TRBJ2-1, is EAGVAQSPRYKIIEKRQSVAFWCNPISGHATLYWYQQILGQGPKLLIQFQNNGVVDDSQLPKDRFSAERLKGVDSTLKIQPAKLEDSAVYLCASSNIGPTGSNEQFFGPGTRLTVL.

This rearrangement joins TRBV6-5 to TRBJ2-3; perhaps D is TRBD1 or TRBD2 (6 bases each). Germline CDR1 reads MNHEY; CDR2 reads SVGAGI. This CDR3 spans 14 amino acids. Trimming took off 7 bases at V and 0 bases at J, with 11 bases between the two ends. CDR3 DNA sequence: TGTGCCAGCACAAGGGGGGAGAGCACAGATACGCAGTATTTT. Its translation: CASTRGESTDTQYF.

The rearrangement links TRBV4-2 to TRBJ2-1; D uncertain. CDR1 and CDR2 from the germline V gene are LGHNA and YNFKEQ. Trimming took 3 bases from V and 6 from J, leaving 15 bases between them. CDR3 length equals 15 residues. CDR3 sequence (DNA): TGTGCCAGCAGCCATCCCTTAAAGGGTAGCAATGAGCAGTTCTTC. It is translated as CASSHPLKGSNEQFF.

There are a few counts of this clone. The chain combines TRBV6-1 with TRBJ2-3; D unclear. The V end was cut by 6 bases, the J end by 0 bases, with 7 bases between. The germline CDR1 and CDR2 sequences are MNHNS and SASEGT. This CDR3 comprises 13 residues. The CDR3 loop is CASSLTSTDTQYF. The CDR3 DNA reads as TGTGCCAGCAGCCTCACTAGCACAGATACGCAGTATTTT.

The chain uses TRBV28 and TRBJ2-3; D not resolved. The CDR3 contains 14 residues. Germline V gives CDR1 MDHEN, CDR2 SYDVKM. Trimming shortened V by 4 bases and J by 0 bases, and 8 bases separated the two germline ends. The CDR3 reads CASSSRTSTDTQYF. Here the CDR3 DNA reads TGTGCCAGCAGTTCCAGGACGAGCACAGATACGCAGTATTTT. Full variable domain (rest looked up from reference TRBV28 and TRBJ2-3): DVKVTQSSRYLVKRTGEKVFLECVQDMDHENMFWYRQDPGLGLRLIYFSYDVKMKEKGDIPEGYSVSREKKERFSLILESASTNQTSMYLCASSSRTSTDTQYFGPGTRLTVL.

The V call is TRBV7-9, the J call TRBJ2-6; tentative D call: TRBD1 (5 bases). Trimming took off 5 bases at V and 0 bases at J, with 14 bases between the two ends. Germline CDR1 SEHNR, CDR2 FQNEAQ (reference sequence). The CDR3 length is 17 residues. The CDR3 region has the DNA TGTGCCAGCAGCCTCGGAGTAGGGGCCTCTGGGGCCAACGTCCTGACTTTC. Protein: CASSLGVGASGANVLTF.

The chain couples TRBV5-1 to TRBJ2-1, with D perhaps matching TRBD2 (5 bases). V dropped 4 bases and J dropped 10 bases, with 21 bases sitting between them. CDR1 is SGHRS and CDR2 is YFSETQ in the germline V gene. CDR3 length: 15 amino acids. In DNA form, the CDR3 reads TGCGCCAGCAGCCCTGGACGGGGATCTTCCGAGGAGCAGTTCTTC. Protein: CASSPGRGSSEEQFF.

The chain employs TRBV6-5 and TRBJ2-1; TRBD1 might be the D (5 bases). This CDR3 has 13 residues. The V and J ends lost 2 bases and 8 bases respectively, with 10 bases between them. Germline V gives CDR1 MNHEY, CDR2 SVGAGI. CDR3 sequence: CASSYGADDEQFF. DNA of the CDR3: TGTGCCAGCAGTTACGGGGCCGATGATGAGCAGTTCTTC.

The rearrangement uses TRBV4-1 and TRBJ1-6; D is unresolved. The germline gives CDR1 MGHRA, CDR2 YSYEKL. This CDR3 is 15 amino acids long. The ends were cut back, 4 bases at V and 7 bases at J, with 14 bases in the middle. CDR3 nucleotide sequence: TGCGCCAGCAGCCTCGGACCTACCCCCAATTCACCCCTCCACTTT. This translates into CASSLGPTPNSPLHF.